These 27 T cell receptor beta chains came from one sample sequenced in a study of cytomegalovirus exposure and HLA in healthy donors. PCR primers comprised 60 Vbeta and 13 Jbeta primers. TCRdb's copy holds only in-frame clones and misses some; the assay was immunoSEQ multiplex PCR. The table has approximately 220,000 clones, less than 85% seen once; the top ten hold 0.55% to 0.75%. The specimen sequenced was PBMCs. These receptors were taken from a man aged 18 to 30 in good health and CMV-seronegative.

This chain joins TRBV2 and TRBJ2-1; TRBD2 matches 10 bases. V shed 6 bases and J 6 bases; nucleotides not matched to a gene: 5. The CDR3 has 14 residues. CDR1 and CDR2 from the germline V gene are SNHLY and FYNNEI. As DNA, the CDR3 is TGTGCCAGCAGAGAACTAGCGGGACTCAATGAGCAGTTCTTC. This gives the protein CASRELAGLNEQFF.

The rearrangement links TRBV5-1 to TRBJ2-1, with D possibly TRBD1 on 6 matching bases. Between the trimmed V and J ends, which lost 3 bases and 3 bases, there was a span of 13 bases. This CDR3 has 15 amino acids. Germline CDR1 SGHRS, CDR2 YFSETQ. The CDR3 region has the DNA TGCGCCAGCAGCTCCCCGGACAGAAACTACAATGAGCAGTTCTTC. Its translation: CASSSPDRNYNEQFF.

The chain carries TRBV10-3 and TRBJ2-7, with TRBD2 matching over 7 bases. Germline loops: CDR1 ENHRY, CDR2 SYGVKD. The CDR3 runs 13 residues. Trimming took 6 bases from V and 4 from J; bases not matched to a gene: 6. DNA of the CDR3: TGTGCCATCAGCCCCGTACTAGCGTACGAGCAGTACTTC. It yields the protein CAISPVLAYEQYF.

The rearrangement links TRBV19 to TRBJ2-2; D possibly corresponds to TRBD2 (5 bases). V lost 7 bases and J 7 bases, leaving 22 bases between the germline ends. CDR1 and CDR2 (germline): LNHDA, SQIVND (reference sequence). The CDR3 loop spans 16 amino acids. The CDR3 here is CASKGQWLAGIGELFF. CDR3 coding DNA: TGTGCCAGTAAGGGCCAATGGCTAGCTGGGATCGGGGAGCTGTTTTTT.

The V gene is TRBV5-1, the J gene TRBJ2-3; D may be TRBD1 (5 bases). The CDR3 is 15 residues long. V lost 2 bases, J lost 1 base, and 11 bases lay in between. Germline values: CDR1 SGHRS, CDR2 YFSETQ. The CDR3 region has the DNA TGCGCCAGCAGCTTTCTTGGGGCCGGCACAGATACGCAGTATTTT. Its translation is CASSFLGAGTDTQYF.

This clone was counted a few times. The chain couples TRBV14 to TRBJ2-1, with 13 nucleotides matching TRBD2. J was trimmed by 6 bases and V by 4 bases; bases with no gene match: 3. This CDR3 contains 15 residues. Germline V lookup: CDR1 SGHDN, CDR2 FVKESK. CDR3 loop: CASSPGLAGSNEQFF. CDR3 bases: TGTGCCAGCAGCCCGGGACTAGCGGGAAGCAATGAGCAGTTCTTC. The full variable domain, its missing parts supplied by reference TRBV14 and TRBJ2-1, is EAGVTQFPSHSVIEKGQTVTLRCDPISGHDNLYWYRRVMGKEIKFLLHFVKESKQDESGMPNNRFLAERTGGTYSTLKVQPAELEDSGVYFCASSPGLAGSNEQFFGPGTRLTVL.

The gene calls are TRBV7-2 and TRBJ2-4, with 8 bases matching TRBD1. The V segment lost 4 bases and the J segment 1 base; nucleotides outside the gene matches: 6. This CDR3 has 16 amino acids. Per the germline V gene, CDR1 is SGHTA and CDR2 is FQGNSA. The CDR3 DNA sequence: TGTGCCAGCAGCTCCGCTTGGACAGGGGCCAAAAACATTCAGTACTTC. Its translation: CASSSAWTGAKNIQYF.

The chain links TRBV10-1 to TRBJ2-7; 9 nucleotides line up with TRBD2. The V and J ends lost 0 bases and 6 bases, in that order; junction bases with no gene match: 9. CDR3 length: 16 residues. Germline CDR1 is WNHNN and CDR2 is SYGVQD (reference sequence). The CDR3 nucleotides read TGCGCCAGCAGTGAGTCGATAATAGCGGGAGAAGTCGAGCAGTACTTC. Protein product: CASSESIIAGEVEQYF.

V gene TRBV18 combines with J gene TRBJ1-1; 7 nucleotides match TRBD1. Looked up from germline, CDR1 is KGHSH and CDR2 is LQKENI. Trimming cost V 3 bases and J 4 bases; bases outside gene matches: 5. There are 14 residues in the CDR3. The CDR3 sequence is CASSPGQTRTEAFF. The CDR3 bases are TGTGCCAGCTCACCGGGACAGACTCGCACTGAAGCTTTCTTT.

The chain couples TRBV9 to TRBJ2-2; 8 nucleotides match TRBD2. The CDR3 extends over 17 amino acids. V gave up 0 bases and J gave up 1 base; unmatched junction bases: 5. Germline V gene data show CDR1 as SGDLS and CDR2 as YYNGEE. As DNA, the CDR3 is TGTGCCAGCAGCGTAGGAGCGGGAGCAAGGAACACCGGGGAGCTGTTTTTT. Translating it yields CASSVGAGARNTGELFF.

With respect to this clone: The same CDR3 arises from other DNA sequences in this sample as well. The CDR3 DNA reads TGTGCCAGCAGCGTAGGACTAGCGGGTACAGATACGCAGTATTTT. Amino acids: CASSVGLAGTDTQYF. The gene calls are TRBV9 and TRBJ2-3; TRBD2 matches at 10 bases. This CDR3 comprises 15 residues. The trim removed 0 bases at V and 3 bases at J, leaving 1 base unmatched. Germline lookup yields CDR1 SGDLS and CDR2 YYNGEE.

The chain is built from TRBV30 and TRBJ2-3; 9 bases are a match to TRBD2. The CDR3 has 16 amino acids. V lost 8 bases, J lost 4 bases, and 16 bases stayed unmatched. Germline V lookup: CDR1 GTSNPN, CDR2 SVGIG (reference sequence). CDR3 sequence: CAVGGGRARSADTQYF. The CDR3 coding sequence is TGTGCCGTAGGAGGCGGGAGGGCCAGGTCGGCAGATACGCAGTATTTT.

The sample holds a few counts of this clone. The V and J genes are TRBV2 and TRBJ2-2; 7 bases match TRBD2. Germline trimming cut 4 bases from V and 6 bases from J; bases unmatched to any gene: 5. Per germline, CDR1 SNHLY and CDR2 FYNNEI. The CDR3 consists of 14 residues. The CDR3, as DNA: TGTGCCAGCAGTGGATGGACTAGGCCCGGGGAGCTGTTTTTT. Protein: CASSGWTRPGELFF.

V usage is TRBV6-5 and J usage is TRBJ2-1; tentative D call: TRBD1 (6 bases). The ends were cut back, 10 bases at V and 9 bases at J, with 13 bases in the middle. The CDR3 runs 11 residues. Germline CDR1 reads MNHEY; CDR2 reads SVGAGI. CDR3: CATEATGEQFF. In DNA form, the CDR3 reads TGTGCCACAGAAGCGACAGGTGAGCAGTTCTTC.

J is TRBJ1-1 and V is TRBV7-3, with 8 bases that match TRBD1. Germline V CDR1 and CDR2: SGHTA, FQGTGA. The CDR3 totals 16 residues. V shed 5 bases, J shed 4 bases, and the junction held 12 bases outside the gene matches. CDR3 in amino acids: CASSLAGGQGTTEAFF. The CDR3 DNA sequence: TGTGCCAGCAGCCTGGCCGGTGGACAGGGTACCACTGAAGCTTTCTTT.

This clone was seen a few times. The J gene is TRBJ1-1, the V gene TRBV5-6; the D is unclear. CDR1 SGHDT and CDR2 YYEEEE come from the germline V gene. Trimming took 4 bases from V and 2 from J, leaving 9 bases between them. The CDR3 loop spans 13 amino acids. The CDR3 bases are TGTGCCAGCAGCAAACTAACAAACACTGAAGCTTTCTTT. Its translation is CASSKLTNTEAFF.

In its sample, this clone was seen a few times. This CDR3 reads CASRAPLGVAFF. For the CDR3, the DNA is TGTGCCAGCAGAGCTCCCCTAGGGGTGGCTTTCTTT. The V call is TRBV28, the J call TRBJ1-1; D may be TRBD1 (5 bases). This CDR3 is built from 12 residues. Germline assignment: CDR1 MDHEN and CDR2 SYDVKM. The V gene lost 6 bases and the J gene lost 11 bases, with 16 bases spanning the gap.

There are a few counts of this clone. The chain carries TRBV5-1 and TRBJ2-1, with TRBD2 matching over 7 bases. The CDR3 totals 14 residues. The germline gives CDR1 SGHRS, CDR2 YFSETQ. J gave up 8 bases and V 3 bases, and 8 bases lay outside the gene matches. CDR3 bases: TGCGCCAGCAGCTCCAGACTAGCTAGCGATGAGCAGTTCTTC. Its protein product is CASSSRLASDEQFF.

The chain recombines TRBV18 with TRBJ2-7; D unresolved. CDR1 and CDR2 from the germline V gene are KGHSH and LQKENI. V lost 2 bases, J lost 6 bases, and 11 bases lay in between. The CDR3 has 13 amino acids. In DNA form, the CDR3 reads TGTGCCAGCTCACCAGCATCGAGAGGCGAGCAGTACTTC. Its protein is CASSPASRGEQYF.

CDR3 in amino acids: CASSLGSGADYEQYF. The CDR3 nucleotides read TGCGCCAGCAGCTTGGGCTCAGGGGCTGACTACGAGCAGTACTTC. The chain is built from TRBV5-1 and TRBJ2-7, with D possibly TRBD1 on 6 matching bases. Germline lookup yields CDR1 SGHRS and CDR2 YFSETQ. Trimming removed 0 bases at V and 3 bases at J, with 13 bases between. There are 15 residues in the CDR3.

This clone was counted once. The CDR3 region is CAWDTGTGAGNTIYF. DNA of the CDR3: TGTGCCTGGGATACCGGGACAGGGGCTGGAAACACCATATATTTT. The chain uses TRBV30 and TRBJ1-3, with 10 bases aligning to TRBD1. CDR1 and CDR2 (germline): GTSNPN, SVGIG (reference sequence). The trim removed 5 bases at V and 2 bases at J, leaving 6 bases unmatched. This CDR3 spans 15 amino acids.

As concerns this clone: This sample also contains other DNA sequences that code for the same CDR3. V usage is TRBV11-3 and J usage is TRBJ2-3; D call uncertain. The CDR3 sequence is 13 residues long. The V gene's germline CDR1 is SGHNT and CDR2 YENEEA. Deletions cut 1 base from V and 1 base from J, with 3 bases between. This CDR3 reads CASSLAGTDTQYF. For the CDR3, the DNA is TGTGCCAGCAGCTTAGCAGGCACAGATACGCAGTATTTT.

This clone was detected once. Other DNA sequences within the sample encode an identical CDR3. The rearrangement joins TRBV28 to TRBJ2-3; perhaps TRBD1 as D (6 bases). The CDR3 runs to 14 residues. Deletions cut 1 base from V and 5 bases from J, with 10 bases between. CDR1 is MDHEN, CDR2 SYDVKM, per germline. The CDR3 sequence is CASSLYGRGDTQYF. DNA of the CDR3: TGTGCCAGCAGTTTATACGGCAGGGGAGATACGCAGTATTTT.

The V call is TRBV27, the J call TRBJ2-7; 7 positions match TRBD1. Trimming took 0 bases from V and 0 from J; bases not matched to a gene: 2. This CDR3 comprises 15 residues. Germline CDR1 is MNHEY and CDR2 is SMNVEV (reference sequence). The CDR3 sequence is CASSLSTGPSYEQYF. In nucleotides, the CDR3 is TGTGCCAGCAGTTTATCGACAGGGCCCTCCTACGAGCAGTACTTC.

The CDR3: CASSLRTGGTDTQYF. Here the CDR3 DNA reads TGTGCCAGCAGCCTCCGGACAGGGGGCACAGATACGCAGTATTTT. The V and J genes are TRBV9 and TRBJ2-3; 9 nucleotides match TRBD1. Germline CDR1 and CDR2: SGDLS and YYNGEE. The CDR3 has 15 amino acids. The junction had 4 bases not matched to a gene; V was cut back by 4 bases and J by 1 base.

The chain couples TRBV5-1 to TRBJ2-3; 13 positions agree with TRBD2. Unmatched junction bases numbered 1, after V lost 3 bases and J lost 0 bases. The germline CDR1 and CDR2 sequences are SGHRS and YFSETQ. There are 16 residues in the CDR3. CDR3 amino acids: CASSWGLAGSTDTQYF. CDR3 coding DNA: TGCGCCAGCAGCTGGGGACTAGCGGGAAGCACAGATACGCAGTATTTT.

This chain links TRBV7-8 with TRBJ1-5, with D possibly TRBD1 on 5 matching bases. Trimming took 1 base from V and 2 from J, leaving 12 bases between them. CDR3 length equals 16 residues. Looked up from germline, CDR1 is SGHVS and CDR2 is FQNEAQ. CDR3 nucleotide sequence: TGTGCCAGCAGCTTAGGCAGGGCCGGCGGCAATCAGCCCCAGCATTTT. Amino acid sequence: CASSLGRAGGNQPQHF.